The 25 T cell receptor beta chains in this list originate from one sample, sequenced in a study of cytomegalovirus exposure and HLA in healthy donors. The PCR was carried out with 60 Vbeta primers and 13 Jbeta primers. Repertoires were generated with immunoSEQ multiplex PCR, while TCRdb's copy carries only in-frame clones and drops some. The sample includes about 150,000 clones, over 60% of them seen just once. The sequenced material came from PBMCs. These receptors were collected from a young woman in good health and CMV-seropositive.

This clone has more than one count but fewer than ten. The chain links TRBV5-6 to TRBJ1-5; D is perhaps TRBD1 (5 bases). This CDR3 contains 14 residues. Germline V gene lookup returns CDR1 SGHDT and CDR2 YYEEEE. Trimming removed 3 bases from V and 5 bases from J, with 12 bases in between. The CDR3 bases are TGTGCCAGCAGCTCCGGAACAGGTTATCAGCCCCAGCATTTT. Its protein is CASSSGTGYQPQHF.

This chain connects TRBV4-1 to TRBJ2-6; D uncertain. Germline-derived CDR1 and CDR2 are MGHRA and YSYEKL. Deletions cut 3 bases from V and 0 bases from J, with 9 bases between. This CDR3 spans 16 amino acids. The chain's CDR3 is CASSHPVVSGANVLTF. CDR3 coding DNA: TGCGCCAGCAGCCACCCGGTAGTCTCTGGGGCCAACGTCCTGACTTTC.

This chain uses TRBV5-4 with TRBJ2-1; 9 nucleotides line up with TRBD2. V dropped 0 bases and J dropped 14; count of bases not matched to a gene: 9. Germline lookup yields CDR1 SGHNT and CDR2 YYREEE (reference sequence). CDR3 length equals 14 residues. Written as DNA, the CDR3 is TGTGCCAGCAGCTTGGTTGGCGGGGGGGAACTTGAGTTCTTC. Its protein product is CASSLVGGGELEFF.

Here the CDR3 DNA reads TGTGCCAGCAGTCTAACGGGACTGAACGATCGGCCCCAGCATTTT. Protein sequence: CASSLTGLNDRPQHF. The J gene is TRBJ1-5, the V gene TRBV6-5; possibly TRBD1 for D (5 bases). With 5 bases removed from V and 9 bases from J, the gap between germline ends came to 20 bases. The CDR3 consists of 15 residues. Germline-derived CDR1 and CDR2 are MNHEY and SVGAGI.

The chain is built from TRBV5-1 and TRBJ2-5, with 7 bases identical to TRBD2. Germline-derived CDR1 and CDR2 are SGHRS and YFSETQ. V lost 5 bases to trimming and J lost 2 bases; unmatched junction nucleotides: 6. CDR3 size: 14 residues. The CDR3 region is CASSNGAGQETQYF. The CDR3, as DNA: TGCGCCAGCAGTAATGGAGCGGGACAAGAGACCCAGTACTTC.

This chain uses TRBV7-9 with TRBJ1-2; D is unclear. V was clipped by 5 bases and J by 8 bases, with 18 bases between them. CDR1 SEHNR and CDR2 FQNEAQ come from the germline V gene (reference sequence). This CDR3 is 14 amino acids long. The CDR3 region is CASSLELRGGGYTF. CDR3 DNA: TGTGCCAGCAGCCTGGAGCTAAGAGGCGGCGGCTACACCTTC. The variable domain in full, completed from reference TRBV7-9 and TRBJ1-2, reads DTGVSQNPRHKITKRGQNVTFRCDPISEHNRLYWYRQTLGQGPEFLTYFQNEAQLEKSRLLSDRFSAERPKGSFSTLEIQRTEQGDSAMYLCASSLELRGGGYTFGSGTRLTVV.

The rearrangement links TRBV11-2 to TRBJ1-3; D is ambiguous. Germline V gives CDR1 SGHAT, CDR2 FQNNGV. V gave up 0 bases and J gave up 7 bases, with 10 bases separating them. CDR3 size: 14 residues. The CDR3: CASSLDPSSNTIYF. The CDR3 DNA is TGTGCCAGCAGCTTAGACCCGAGCTCGAACACCATATATTTT. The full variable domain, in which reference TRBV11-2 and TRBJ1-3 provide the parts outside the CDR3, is EAGVAQSPRYKIIEKRQSVAFWCNPISGHATLYWYQQILGQGPKLLIQFQNNGVVDDSQLPKDRFSAERLKGVDSTLKIQPAKLEDSAVYLCASSLDPSSNTIYFGEGSWLTVV.

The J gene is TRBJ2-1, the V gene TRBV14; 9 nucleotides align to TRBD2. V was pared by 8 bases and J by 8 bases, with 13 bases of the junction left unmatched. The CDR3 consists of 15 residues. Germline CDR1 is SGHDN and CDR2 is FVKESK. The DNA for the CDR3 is TGTGCCAGCGCGGTTGAGGCGGGAGGGGGTGATGAGCAGTTCTTC. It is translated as CASAVEAGGGDEQFF.

CDR3 DNA sequence: TGTGCCTGGAGTCGGGCTAGCGGGAGGGGCGAGCAGTACTTC. It specifies CAWSRASGRGEQYF. The chain links TRBV30 to TRBJ2-7; TRBD2 matches 12 bases. The CDR3 is 14 residues long. The ends lost 2 bases at V and 6 bases at J; junction bases unmatched: 5. CDR1 GTSNPN and CDR2 SVGIG come from the germline V gene (reference sequence).

CDR3 DNA sequence: TGTGCCAGCAGTTCCGGCCGGGACAGGTACTACAATGAGCAGTTCTTC. Encoded protein: CASSSGRDRYYNEQFF. The chain employs TRBV28 and TRBJ2-1; 8 bases are shared with TRBD1. The V and J ends lost 4 bases and 3 bases, in that order; junction bases with no gene match: 8. Germline V gene sequence: CDR1 MDHEN, CDR2 SYDVKM. The CDR3 extends over 16 amino acids.

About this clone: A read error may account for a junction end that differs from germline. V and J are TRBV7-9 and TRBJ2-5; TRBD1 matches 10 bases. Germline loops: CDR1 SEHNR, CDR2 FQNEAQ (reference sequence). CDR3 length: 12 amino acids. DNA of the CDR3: TGTGCCAGCAGCTTGGGGCGGGGACAGGGGCACTTC. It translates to CASSLGRGQGHF.

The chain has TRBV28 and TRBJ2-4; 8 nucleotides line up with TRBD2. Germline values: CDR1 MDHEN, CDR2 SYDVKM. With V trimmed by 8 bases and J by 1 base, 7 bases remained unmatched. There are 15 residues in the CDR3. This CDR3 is CASQIGGVAKNIQYF. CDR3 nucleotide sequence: TGTGCCAGCCAGATCGGGGGGGTTGCCAAAAACATTCAGTACTTC.

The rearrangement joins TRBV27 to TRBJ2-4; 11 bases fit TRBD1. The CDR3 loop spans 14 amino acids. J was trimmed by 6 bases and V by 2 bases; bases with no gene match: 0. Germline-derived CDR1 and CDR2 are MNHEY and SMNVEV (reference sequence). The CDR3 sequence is CASSLGTGGNIQYF. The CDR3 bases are TGTGCCAGCAGTTTAGGGACAGGGGGAAACATTCAGTACTTC.

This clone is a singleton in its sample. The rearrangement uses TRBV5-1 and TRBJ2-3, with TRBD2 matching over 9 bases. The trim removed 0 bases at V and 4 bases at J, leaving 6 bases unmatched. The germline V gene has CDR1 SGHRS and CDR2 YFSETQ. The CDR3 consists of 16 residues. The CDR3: CASSLEGREGSDTQYF. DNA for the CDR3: TGCGCCAGCAGCTTGGAGGGGCGGGAGGGCTCAGATACGCAGTATTTT. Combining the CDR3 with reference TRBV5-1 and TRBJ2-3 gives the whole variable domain KAGVTQTPRYLIKTRGQQVTLSCSPISGHRSVSWYQQTPGQGLQFLFEYFSETQRNKGNFPGRFSGRQFSNSRSEMNVSTLELGDSALYLCASSLEGREGSDTQYFGPGTRLTVL.

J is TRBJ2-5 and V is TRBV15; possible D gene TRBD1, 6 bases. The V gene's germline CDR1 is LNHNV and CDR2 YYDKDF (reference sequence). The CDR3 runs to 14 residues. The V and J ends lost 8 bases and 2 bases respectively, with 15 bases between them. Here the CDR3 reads CATGTGHAQETQYF. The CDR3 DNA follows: TGTGCCACCGGGACGGGACACGCGCAAGAGACCCAGTACTTC.

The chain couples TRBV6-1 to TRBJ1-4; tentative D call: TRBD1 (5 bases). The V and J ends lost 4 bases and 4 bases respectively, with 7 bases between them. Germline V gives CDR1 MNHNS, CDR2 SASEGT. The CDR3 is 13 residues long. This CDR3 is CASSARDNEKLFF. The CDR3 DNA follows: TGTGCCAGCAGTGCCAGGGATAATGAAAAACTGTTTTTT.

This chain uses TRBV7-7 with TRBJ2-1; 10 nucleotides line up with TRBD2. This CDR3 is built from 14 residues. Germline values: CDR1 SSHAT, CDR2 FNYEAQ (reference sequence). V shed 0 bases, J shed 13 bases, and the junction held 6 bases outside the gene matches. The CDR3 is CASSLALTSGPQFF. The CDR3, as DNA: TGTGCCAGCAGCTTAGCTCTGACTAGCGGGCCCCAGTTCTTC.

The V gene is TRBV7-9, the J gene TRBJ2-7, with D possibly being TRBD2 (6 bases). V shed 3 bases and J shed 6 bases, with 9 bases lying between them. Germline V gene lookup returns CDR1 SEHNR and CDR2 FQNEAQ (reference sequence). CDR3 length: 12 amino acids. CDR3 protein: CASSFSSAEQYF. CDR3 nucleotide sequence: TGTGCCAGCAGCTTTTCTAGCGCCGAGCAGTACTTC.

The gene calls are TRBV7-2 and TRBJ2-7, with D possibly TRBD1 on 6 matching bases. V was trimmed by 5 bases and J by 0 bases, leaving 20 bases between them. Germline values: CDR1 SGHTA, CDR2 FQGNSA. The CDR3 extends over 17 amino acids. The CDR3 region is CASSRGVPGQSSYEQYF. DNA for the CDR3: TGTGCCAGCAGCCGTGGGGTACCGGGACAAAGCTCCTACGAGCAGTACTTC.

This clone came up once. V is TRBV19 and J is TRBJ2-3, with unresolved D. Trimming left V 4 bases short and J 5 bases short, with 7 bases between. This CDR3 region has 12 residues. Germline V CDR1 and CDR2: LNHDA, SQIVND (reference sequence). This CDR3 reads CASSRRLDTQYF. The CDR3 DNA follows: TGTGCCAGTAGTAGACGACTAGATACGCAGTATTTT.

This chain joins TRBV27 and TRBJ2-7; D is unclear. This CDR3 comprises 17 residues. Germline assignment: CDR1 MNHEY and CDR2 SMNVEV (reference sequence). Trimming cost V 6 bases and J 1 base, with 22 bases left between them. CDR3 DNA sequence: TGTGCCAGCAGATATACCCAGGTGACGCTAATTTCCTACGAGCAGTACTTC. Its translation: CASRYTQVTLISYEQYF.

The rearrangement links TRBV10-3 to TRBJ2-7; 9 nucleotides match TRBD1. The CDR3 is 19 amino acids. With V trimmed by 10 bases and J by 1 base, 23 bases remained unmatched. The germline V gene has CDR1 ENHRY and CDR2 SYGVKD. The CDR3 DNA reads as TGTGCCACCGGAGGGTTCAGTCCTAACAGGGGGCTTCCATCCTACGAGCAGTACTTC. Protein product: CATGGFSPNRGLPSYEQYF.

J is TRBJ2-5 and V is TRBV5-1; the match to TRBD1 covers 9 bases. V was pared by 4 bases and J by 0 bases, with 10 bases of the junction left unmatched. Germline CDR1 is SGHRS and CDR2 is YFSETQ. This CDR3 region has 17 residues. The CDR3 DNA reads TGCGCCAGCAGCCCGGGTCCCCGGACAGGGGACCAAGAGACCCAGTACTTC. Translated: CASSPGPRTGDQETQYF.

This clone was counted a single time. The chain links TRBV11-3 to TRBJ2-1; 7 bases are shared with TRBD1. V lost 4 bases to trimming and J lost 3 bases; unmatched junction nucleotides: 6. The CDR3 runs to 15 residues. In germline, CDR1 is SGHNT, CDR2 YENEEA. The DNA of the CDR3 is TGTGCCAGCAGCTCCACAGGGGAGATCTACAATGAGCAGTTCTTC. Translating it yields CASSSTGEIYNEQFF.

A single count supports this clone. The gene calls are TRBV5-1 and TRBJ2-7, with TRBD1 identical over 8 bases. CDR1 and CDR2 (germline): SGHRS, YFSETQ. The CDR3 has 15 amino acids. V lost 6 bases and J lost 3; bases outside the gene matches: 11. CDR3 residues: CASTVGQGAFYEQYF. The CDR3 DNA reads TGCGCCAGCACTGTTGGACAGGGAGCCTTCTACGAGCAGTACTTC.